This T cell receptor beta chain was documented in a study of blood T cell repertoires in COVID-19. Whole-study context: COVID-19 samples, acute and convalescent, were from the United States, Italy and Spain.

TCRdb keeps only in-frame clones here, not all; method: immunoSEQ multiplex PCR. This repertoire shows 90,000 to 120,000 clones, around 83% found once; its top ten account for approximately 3.4%. The germline gives CDR1 SGHTA, CDR2 FQGNSA. This CDR3 has 16 amino acids. V lost 1 base, J lost 1 base, and 14 bases lay in between. Sequenced material: peripheral blood. The rearrangement joins TRBV7-2 to TRBJ2-7; maybe TRBD2 (6 bases). The clonotype comes from a woman of 80 years or more with active or convalescent COVID-19. This CDR3 reads CASSLGVGRGSYEQYF. The DNA of the CDR3 is TGTGCCAGCAGCTTAGGTGTCGGGAGAGGATCCTACGAGCAGTACTTC.